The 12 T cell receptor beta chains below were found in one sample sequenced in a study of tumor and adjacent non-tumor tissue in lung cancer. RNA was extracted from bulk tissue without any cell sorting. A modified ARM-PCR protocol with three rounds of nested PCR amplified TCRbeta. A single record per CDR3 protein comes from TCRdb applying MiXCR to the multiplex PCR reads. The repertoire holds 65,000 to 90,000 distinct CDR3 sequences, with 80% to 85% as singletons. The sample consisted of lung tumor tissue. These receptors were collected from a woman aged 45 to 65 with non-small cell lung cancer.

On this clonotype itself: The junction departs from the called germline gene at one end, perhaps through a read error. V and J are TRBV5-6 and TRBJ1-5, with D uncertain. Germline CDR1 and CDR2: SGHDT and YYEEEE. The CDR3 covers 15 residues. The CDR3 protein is CASTLPVSGIKPQHF. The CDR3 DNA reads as TGTGCCAGCACCTTGCCGGTGAGTGGAATTAAGCCCCAGCACTTT.

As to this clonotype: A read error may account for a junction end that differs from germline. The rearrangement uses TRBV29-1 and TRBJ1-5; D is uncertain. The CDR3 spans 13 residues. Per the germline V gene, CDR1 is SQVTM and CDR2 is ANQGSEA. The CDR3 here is CSVAPEFHQSQHF. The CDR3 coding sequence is TGCAGCGTTGCACCAGAGTTCCATCAGTCCCAGCATTTT.

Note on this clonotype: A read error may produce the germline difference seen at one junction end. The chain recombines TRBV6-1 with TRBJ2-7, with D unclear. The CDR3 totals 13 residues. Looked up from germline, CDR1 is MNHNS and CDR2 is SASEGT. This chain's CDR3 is CASSRVGSYGQYF. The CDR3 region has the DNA TGTGCCAGCAGTCGAGTGGGCTCCTACGGGCAGTACTTC.

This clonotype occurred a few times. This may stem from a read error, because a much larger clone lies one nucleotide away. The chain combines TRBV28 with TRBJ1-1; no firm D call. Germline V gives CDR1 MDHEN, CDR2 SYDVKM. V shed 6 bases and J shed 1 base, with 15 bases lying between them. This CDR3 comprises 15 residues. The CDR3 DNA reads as TGTGCCAGCAGCCCGACGGGATGGAAGAACACTGAAGCTTTCTTT. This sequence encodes CASSPTGWKNTEAFF.

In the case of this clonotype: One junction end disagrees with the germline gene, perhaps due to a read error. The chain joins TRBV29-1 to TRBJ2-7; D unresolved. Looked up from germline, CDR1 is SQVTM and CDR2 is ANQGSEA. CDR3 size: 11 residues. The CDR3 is CSVRAYYEQHF. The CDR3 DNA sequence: TGCAGCGTTCGGGCCTACTACGAGCAGCACTTC.

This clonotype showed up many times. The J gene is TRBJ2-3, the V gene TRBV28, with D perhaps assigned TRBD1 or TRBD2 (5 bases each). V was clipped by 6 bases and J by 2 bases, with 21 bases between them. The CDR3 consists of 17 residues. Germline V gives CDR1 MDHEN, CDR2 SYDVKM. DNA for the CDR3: TGTGCCAGCAGCCCTACCTTCCTAAGCGGACACACAGATACGCAGTATTTT. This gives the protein CASSPTFLSGHTDTQYF.

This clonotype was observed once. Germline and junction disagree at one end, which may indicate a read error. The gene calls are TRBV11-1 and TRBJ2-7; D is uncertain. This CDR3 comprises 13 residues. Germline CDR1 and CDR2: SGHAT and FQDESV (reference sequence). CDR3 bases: TGTGCCAGCAACTTAGGTGGGAATTACGAGCAGTACTTC. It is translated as CASNLGGNYEQYF.

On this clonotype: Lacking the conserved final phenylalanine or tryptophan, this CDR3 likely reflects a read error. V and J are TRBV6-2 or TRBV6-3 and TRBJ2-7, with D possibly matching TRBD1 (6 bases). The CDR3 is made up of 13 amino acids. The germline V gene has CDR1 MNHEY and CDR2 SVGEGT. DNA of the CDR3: TGTGCCAGCATGGACAGTGTCTCCTACGTGCAGTACTAC. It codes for CASMDSVSYVQYY.

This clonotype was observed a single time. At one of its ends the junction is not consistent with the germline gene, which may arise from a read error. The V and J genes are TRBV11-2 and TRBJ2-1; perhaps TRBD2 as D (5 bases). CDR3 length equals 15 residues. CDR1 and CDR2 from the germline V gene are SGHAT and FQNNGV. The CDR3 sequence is CASGFIGGGDNEQFF. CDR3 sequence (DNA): TGTGCCAGCGGCTTTATAGGAGGAGGAGACAATGAGCAGTTCTTC.

CDR3 amino acids: CSVGVRRGQFF. As DNA, the CDR3 is TGCAGCGTTGGGGTACGGAGAGGGCAGTTCTTC. The rearrangement links TRBV29-1 to TRBJ2-1, with D unresolved. Trimming shortened V by 4 bases and J by 12 bases, and 13 bases separated the two germline ends. Per the germline V gene, CDR1 is SQVTM and CDR2 is ANQGSEA. The CDR3 runs to 11 residues.

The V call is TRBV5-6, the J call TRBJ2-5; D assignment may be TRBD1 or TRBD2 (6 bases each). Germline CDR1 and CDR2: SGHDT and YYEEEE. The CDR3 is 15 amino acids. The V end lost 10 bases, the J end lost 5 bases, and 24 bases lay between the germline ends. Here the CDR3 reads CARTRPGRGRETQYF. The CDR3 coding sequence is TGTGCCCGCACCAGACCGGGACGGGGGCGGGAGACCCAGTACTTC.

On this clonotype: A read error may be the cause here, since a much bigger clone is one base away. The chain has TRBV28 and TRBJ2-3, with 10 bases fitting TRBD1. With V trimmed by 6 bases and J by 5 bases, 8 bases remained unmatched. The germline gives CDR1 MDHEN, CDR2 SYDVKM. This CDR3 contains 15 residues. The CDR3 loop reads CASRIGTGEVDTQYF. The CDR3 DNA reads TGTGCCAGCAGAATCGGGACAGGGGAGGTAGATACGCAGTATTTT.